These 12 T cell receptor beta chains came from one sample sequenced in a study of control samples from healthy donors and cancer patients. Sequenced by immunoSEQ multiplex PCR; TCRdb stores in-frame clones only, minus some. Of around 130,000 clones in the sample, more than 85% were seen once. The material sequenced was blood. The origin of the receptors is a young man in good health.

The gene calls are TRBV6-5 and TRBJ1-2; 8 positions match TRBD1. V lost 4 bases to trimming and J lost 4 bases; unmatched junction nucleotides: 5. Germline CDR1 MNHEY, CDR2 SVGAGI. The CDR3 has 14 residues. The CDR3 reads CASSWTGRSYGYTF. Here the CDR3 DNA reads TGTGCCAGCAGTTGGACAGGGAGAAGCTATGGCTACACCTTC.

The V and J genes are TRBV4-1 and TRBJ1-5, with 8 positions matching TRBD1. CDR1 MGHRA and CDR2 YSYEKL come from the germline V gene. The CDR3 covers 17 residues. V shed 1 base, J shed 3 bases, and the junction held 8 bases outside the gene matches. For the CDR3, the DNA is TGCGCCAGCAGCCAAGTTCGGACAGGGTGGAACAATCAGCCCCAGCATTTT. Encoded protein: CASSQVRTGWNNQPQHF.

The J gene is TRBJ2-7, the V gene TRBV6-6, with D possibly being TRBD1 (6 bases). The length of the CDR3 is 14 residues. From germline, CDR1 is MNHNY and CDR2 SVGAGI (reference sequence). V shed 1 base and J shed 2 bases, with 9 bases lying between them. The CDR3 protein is CASSYWDTTYEQYF. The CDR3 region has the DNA TGTGCCAGCAGTTACTGGGACACCACCTACGAGCAGTACTTC.

DNA of the CDR3: TGCGCCAGCAGCACGTCCGACAGGGGGAGTTCACCCCTCCACTTT. It encodes CASSTSDRGSSPLHF. This rearrangement joins TRBV5-1 to TRBJ1-6, with TRBD1 matching 9 bases. Unmatched junction bases numbered 8, after V lost 4 bases and J lost 9 bases. Germline lookup yields CDR1 SGHRS and CDR2 YFSETQ. The length of the CDR3 is 15 residues.

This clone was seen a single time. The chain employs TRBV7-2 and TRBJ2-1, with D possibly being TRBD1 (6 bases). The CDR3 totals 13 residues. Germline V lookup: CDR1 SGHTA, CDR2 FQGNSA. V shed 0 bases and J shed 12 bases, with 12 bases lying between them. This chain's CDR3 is CASSLAYREGQFF. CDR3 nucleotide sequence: TGTGCCAGCAGCTTAGCGTACAGGGAAGGGCAGTTCTTC.

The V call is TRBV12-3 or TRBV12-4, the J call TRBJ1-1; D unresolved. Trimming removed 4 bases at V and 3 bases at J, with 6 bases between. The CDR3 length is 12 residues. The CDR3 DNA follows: TGTGCCAGCAGTTCCCGGTACACTGAAGCTTTCTTT. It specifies CASSSRYTEAFF.

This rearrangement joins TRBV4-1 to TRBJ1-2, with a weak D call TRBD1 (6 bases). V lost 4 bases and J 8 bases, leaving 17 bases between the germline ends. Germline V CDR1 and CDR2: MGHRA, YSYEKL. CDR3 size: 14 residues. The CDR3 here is CASSPPQTQGGYTF. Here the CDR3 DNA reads TGCGCCAGCAGCCCACCCCAAACACAGGGCGGCTACACCTTC.

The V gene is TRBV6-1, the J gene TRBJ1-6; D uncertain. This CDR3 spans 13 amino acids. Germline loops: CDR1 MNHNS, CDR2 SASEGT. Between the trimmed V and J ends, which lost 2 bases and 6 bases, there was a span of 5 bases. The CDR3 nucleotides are TGTGCCAGCAGTGAACAGCTTAATTCACCCCTCCACTTT. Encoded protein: CASSEQLNSPLHF.

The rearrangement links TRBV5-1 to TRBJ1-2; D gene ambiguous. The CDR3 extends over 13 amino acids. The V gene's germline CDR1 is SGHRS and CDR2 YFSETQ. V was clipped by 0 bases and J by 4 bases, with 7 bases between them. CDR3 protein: CASSLAPSYGYTF. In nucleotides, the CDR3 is TGCGCCAGCAGCTTGGCGCCGAGCTATGGCTACACCTTC.

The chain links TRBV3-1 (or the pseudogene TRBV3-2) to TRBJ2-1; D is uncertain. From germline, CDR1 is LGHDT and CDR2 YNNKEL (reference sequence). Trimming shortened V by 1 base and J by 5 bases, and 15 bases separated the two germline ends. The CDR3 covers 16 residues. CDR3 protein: CASSQVWARSHNEQFF. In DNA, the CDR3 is TGTGCCAGCAGCCAAGTCTGGGCTAGGTCACACAATGAGCAGTTCTTC.

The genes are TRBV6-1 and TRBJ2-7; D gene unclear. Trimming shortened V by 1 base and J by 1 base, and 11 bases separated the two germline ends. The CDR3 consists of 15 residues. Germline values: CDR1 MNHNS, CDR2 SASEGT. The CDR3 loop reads CASSEDGSSSYEQYF. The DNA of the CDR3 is TGTGCCAGCAGTGAAGATGGTAGCAGTTCCTACGAGCAGTACTTC.

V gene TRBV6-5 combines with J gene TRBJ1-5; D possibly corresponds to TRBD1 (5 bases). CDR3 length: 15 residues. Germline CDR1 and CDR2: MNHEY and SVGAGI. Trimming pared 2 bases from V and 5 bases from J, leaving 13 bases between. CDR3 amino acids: CASSYTGGGDQPQHF. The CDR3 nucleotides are TGTGCCAGCAGTTACACCGGGGGGGGTGATCAGCCCCAGCATTTT.